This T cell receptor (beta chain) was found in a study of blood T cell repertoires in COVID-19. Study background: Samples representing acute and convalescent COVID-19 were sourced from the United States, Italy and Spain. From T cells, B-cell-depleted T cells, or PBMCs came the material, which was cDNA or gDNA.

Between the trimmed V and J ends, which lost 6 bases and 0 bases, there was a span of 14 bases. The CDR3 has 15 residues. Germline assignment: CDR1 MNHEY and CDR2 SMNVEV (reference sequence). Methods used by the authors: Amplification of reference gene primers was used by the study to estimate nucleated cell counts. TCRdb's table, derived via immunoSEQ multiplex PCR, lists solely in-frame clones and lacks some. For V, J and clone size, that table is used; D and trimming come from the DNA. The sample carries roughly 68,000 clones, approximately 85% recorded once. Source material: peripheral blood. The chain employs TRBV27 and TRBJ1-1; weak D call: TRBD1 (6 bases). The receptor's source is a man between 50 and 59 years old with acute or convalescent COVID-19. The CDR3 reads CASRAEGEMNTEAFF. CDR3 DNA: TGTGCCAGCAGAGCCGAGGGGGAAATGAACACTGAAGCTTTCTTT.